These 28 T cell receptor beta chains were all obtained from the same sample, sequenced in a study of blood T cell repertoires in COVID-19. Only in-frame clones appear in the TCRdb table, and some are missing; sequencing was by immunoSEQ multiplex PCR. The data contain tens of thousands of clones, 79% of them singletons. Sample: peripheral blood. The receptors derive from a man in his sixties with active or convalescent COVID-19.

This chain links TRBV5-6 with TRBJ1-1; perhaps TRBD1 as D (6 bases). Germline V CDR1 and CDR2: SGHDT, YYEEEE. This CDR3 comprises 14 residues. Trimming removed 0 bases from V and 5 bases from J, with 11 bases in between. CDR3 sequence (DNA): TGTGCCAGCAGCTTGGCAGGGGTGGATACTGAAGCTTTCTTT. Its translation: CASSLAGVDTEAFF.

The chain carries TRBV27 and TRBJ2-7; the D gene is possibly TRBD2 (5 bases). The CDR3 has 14 amino acids. The germline V gene encodes CDR1 MNHEY and CDR2 SMNVEV (reference sequence). The germline V and J ends were trimmed by 6 bases and 1 base, with 13 bases remaining between them. In nucleotides, the CDR3 is TGTGCCAGCAGGGTCGGAGGCGTTTCCTACGAGCAGTACTTC. The encoded protein is CASRVGGVSYEQYF.

The chain uses TRBV18 and TRBJ1-3; TRBD1 might be the D (6 bases). There are 16 residues in the CDR3. The ends were cut back, 0 bases at V and 1 base at J, with 10 bases in the middle. Germline CDR1 KGHSH, CDR2 LQKENI. CDR3 sequence: CASSPPQGFSGNTIYF. The DNA for the CDR3 is TGTGCCAGCTCACCACCACAGGGTTTTTCTGGAAACACCATATATTTT. Full variable domain (remainder filled in from reference TRBV18 and TRBJ1-3): NAGVMQNPRHLVRRRGQEARLRCSPMKGHSHVYWYRQLPEEGLKFMVYLQKENIIDESGMPKERFSAEFPKEGPSILRIQQVVRGDSAAYFCASSPPQGFSGNTIYFGEGSWLTVV.

The chain is built from TRBV14 and TRBJ1-2, with D possibly matching TRBD1 (6 bases). Trimming stripped 4 bases from V and 4 bases from J, with 19 bases between. This CDR3 spans 16 amino acids. In germline, CDR1 is SGHDN, CDR2 FVKESK. The CDR3 DNA follows: TGTGCCAGCAGCCCACTCCTAACACAGGGAAGCTATGGCTACACCTTC. This translates into CASSPLLTQGSYGYTF.

This chain joins TRBV30 and TRBJ2-5; 10 bases are a match to TRBD1. J lost 5 bases, V lost 2 bases, and 8 bases had no gene match. This CDR3 spans 15 amino acids. The germline gives CDR1 GTSNPN, CDR2 SVGIG (reference sequence). The CDR3 DNA is TGTGCCTGGAGTTATGACAGGGGGCTCTCGGAGACCCAGTACTTC. Translation: CAWSYDRGLSETQYF.

The rearrangement uses TRBV21-1 and TRBJ2-3; the table's TRBD2 call for D was not verified on the DNA. TRBV21-1 constitutes a pseudogene. This CDR3 has 19 amino acids. The CDR3 sequence is CASSKEGSLAGNSTDTQYF. As DNA, the CDR3 is TGTGCCAGCAGCAAAGAAGGTTCCCTAGCGGGGAATAGCACAGATACGCAGTATTTT.

The chain uses TRBV29-1 and TRBJ2-2; 9 positions match TRBD1. There are 14 residues in the CDR3. V lost 5 bases to trimming and J lost 2 bases; unmatched junction nucleotides: 3. Germline lookup yields CDR1 SQVTM and CDR2 ANQGSEA. The CDR3 region has the DNA TGCAGCGTTATGACAGGGGGAAACACCGGGGAGCTGTTTTTT. Protein product: CSVMTGGNTGELFF.

The chain combines TRBV6-2 or TRBV6-3 with TRBJ2-3; 12 nucleotides agree with TRBD2. The CDR3 extends over 16 amino acids. Germline loops: CDR1 MNHEY, CDR2 SVGEGT. The trim removed 3 bases at V and 1 base at J, leaving 2 bases unmatched. CDR3: CASSYPSGGGTDTQYF. CDR3 nucleotide sequence: TGTGCCAGCAGTTATCCTAGCGGGGGGGGCACAGATACGCAGTATTTT.

The chain is built from TRBV5-1 and TRBJ2-1; the D gene is possibly TRBD1 (5 bases). Germline V gives CDR1 SGHRS, CDR2 YFSETQ. This CDR3 has 12 residues. Trimming stripped 0 bases from V and 7 bases from J, with 5 bases between. The CDR3 sequence is CASSLEGNEQFF. As DNA, the CDR3 is TGCGCCAGCAGCTTGGAGGGGAATGAGCAGTTCTTC.

The genes are TRBV10-3 and TRBJ1-2, with TRBD1 identical over 8 bases. The V segment lost 3 bases and the J segment 1 base; nucleotides outside the gene matches: 10. The CDR3 totals 17 residues. In germline, CDR1 is ENHRY, CDR2 SYGVKD. The DNA of the CDR3 is TGTGCCATCAGTGATTTCAACCGGGACAGGCATAACTATGGCTACACCTTC. Protein: CAISDFNRDRHNYGYTF.

CDR3 in DNA: TGTGCCAGCAGCCCCCAGGCCACAGATACGCAGTATTTT. Protein product: CASSPQATDTQYF. The rearrangement joins TRBV7-9 to TRBJ2-3; D not certain. The germline V and J ends were trimmed by 5 bases and 2 bases, with 8 bases remaining between them. The CDR3 covers 13 residues. The V gene's germline CDR1 is SEHNR and CDR2 FQNEAQ (reference sequence).

The chain recombines TRBV9 with TRBJ2-3; 7 bases fit TRBD2. CDR3 length: 17 residues. V was clipped by 4 bases and J by 1 base; unmatched bases: 12. Germline values: CDR1 SGDLS, CDR2 YYNGEE. The CDR3 DNA is TGTGCCAGCAGCTCCCCCTCCGGGGCGGGGGGCACAGATACGCAGTATTTT. Its translation: CASSSPSGAGGTDTQYF.

V is TRBV5-1 and J is TRBJ2-7, with D tentatively TRBD1 (6 bases). CDR3 length: 15 residues. Germline CDR1 SGHRS, CDR2 YFSETQ. V shed 4 bases and J shed 5 bases, with 19 bases lying between them. The CDR3 protein is CASSPGPSGTNEQYF. The CDR3 DNA sequence: TGCGCCAGCAGCCCTGGGCCTTCCGGGACAAACGAGCAGTACTTC.

This chain connects TRBV3-1 (or the pseudogene TRBV3-2) to TRBJ1-1; 11 nucleotides match TRBD1. V lost 3 bases and J lost 6; bases outside the gene matches: 3. The CDR3 covers 14 residues. Germline V gene sequence: CDR1 LGHDT, CDR2 YNNKEL (reference sequence). CDR3 amino acids: CASSQGQGESEAFF. The CDR3 bases are TGTGCCAGCAGCCAGGGACAGGGGGAATCTGAAGCTTTCTTT.

This chain links TRBV7-9 with TRBJ1-4; tentative D call: TRBD1 (6 bases). The germline CDR1 and CDR2 sequences are SEHNR and FQNEAQ (reference sequence). The CDR3 has 15 residues. V lost 4 bases to trimming and J lost 6 bases, with 15 bases between them. CDR3 region: CASSSSGYRDEKLFF. CDR3 nucleotide sequence: TGTGCCAGCAGCTCCTCGGGGTACAGGGATGAAAAACTGTTTTTT.

V gene TRBV28 combines with J gene TRBJ1-5, with D unresolved. This CDR3 contains 13 residues. Germline assignment: CDR1 MDHEN and CDR2 SYDVKM. V was clipped by 8 bases and J by 0 bases, with 8 bases between them. In nucleotides, the CDR3 is TGTGCCAGCTACAGTAATAGCAATCAGCCCCAGCATTTT. Its translation: CASYSNSNQPQHF.

The table lists this clone with a few counts. The chain recombines TRBV7-9 with TRBJ2-7; no definite D call. With 1 base removed from V and 4 bases from J, the gap between germline ends came to 14 bases. The CDR3 consists of 15 residues. Germline-derived CDR1 and CDR2 are SEHNR and FQNEAQ (reference sequence). The CDR3 is CASSLGTQFVYEQYF. DNA of the CDR3: TGTGCCAGCAGCTTAGGTACACAGTTCGTTTACGAGCAGTACTTC.

This chain uses TRBV30 with TRBJ1-3, with TRBD1 matching over 11 bases. This CDR3 is 20 amino acids long. The V gene's germline CDR1 is GTSNPN and CDR2 SVGIG (reference sequence). Trimming cost V 3 bases and J 0 bases; bases outside gene matches: 16. This CDR3 is CAWRKLSGTGGPNSGNTIYF. In DNA, the CDR3 is TGTGCCTGGAGAAAACTCTCCGGGACAGGGGGTCCAAACTCTGGAAACACCATATATTTT.

The chain links TRBV5-1 to TRBJ2-7; TRBD2 aligns across 10 bases. The CDR3 is 16 amino acids. The V and J ends lost 5 bases and 1 base, in that order; junction bases with no gene match: 9. The germline gives CDR1 SGHRS, CDR2 YFSETQ. The CDR3 protein is CASSRLAGALSYEQYF. The DNA of the CDR3 is TGCGCCAGCAGTCGGCTAGCGGGGGCCCTGTCCTACGAGCAGTACTTC. Full variable domain (rest looked up from reference TRBV5-1 and TRBJ2-7): KAGVTQTPRYLIKTRGQQVTLSCSPISGHRSVSWYQQTPGQGLQFLFEYFSETQRNKGNFPGRFSGRQFSNSRSEMNVSTLELGDSALYLCASSRLAGALSYEQYFGPGTRLTVT.

V and J are TRBV5-1 and TRBJ1-6; no definite D call. CDR3 length: 15 amino acids. Trimming removed 2 bases at V and 7 bases at J, with 13 bases between. From germline, CDR1 is SGHRS and CDR2 YFSETQ. The DNA of the CDR3 is TGCGCCAGCAGCTTCGCCGGGTTAAACAATTCACCCCTCCACTTT. It yields the protein CASSFAGLNNSPLHF. Based on the CDR3 plus reference TRBV5-1 and TRBJ1-6, the full variable domain is KAGVTQTPRYLIKTRGQQVTLSCSPISGHRSVSWYQQTPGQGLQFLFEYFSETQRNKGNFPGRFSGRQFSNSRSEMNVSTLELGDSALYLCASSFAGLNNSPLHFGNGTRLTVT.

This rearrangement joins TRBV30 to TRBJ1-2; 7 bases map to TRBD1. The CDR3 spans 16 residues. CDR1 is GTSNPN, CDR2 SVGIG, per germline (reference sequence). V lost 3 bases to trimming and J lost 8 bases; unmatched junction nucleotides: 18. The CDR3 here is CAWRTFRDREGLGYTF. CDR3 nucleotide sequence: TGTGCCTGGAGGACTTTCCGGGACAGAGAAGGCCTGGGCTACACCTTC. Full variable domain (outside the CDR3, taken from reference TRBV30 and TRBJ1-2): SQTIHQWPATLVQPVGSPLSLECTVEGTSNPNLYWYRQAAGRGLQLLFYSVGIGQISSEVPQNLSASRPQDRQFILSSKKLLLSDSGFYLCAWRTFRDREGLGYTFGSGTRLTVV.

This chain uses TRBV10-3 with TRBJ1-1, with D possibly TRBD1 on 5 matching bases. Trimming pared 2 bases from V and 1 base from J, leaving 5 bases between. CDR3 length: 13 amino acids. Germline loops: CDR1 ENHRY, CDR2 SYGVKD. The CDR3 here is CAISERGNTEAFF. DNA of the CDR3: TGTGCCATCAGTGAGAGGGGGAACACTGAAGCTTTCTTT.

The chain joins TRBV5-4 to TRBJ2-2; no clear D gene. V was trimmed by 2 bases and J by 4 bases, leaving 9 bases between them. The V gene's germline CDR1 is SGHNT and CDR2 YYREEE (reference sequence). CDR3 size: 14 residues. CDR3: CASSFGSFTGELFF. The CDR3, as DNA: TGTGCCAGCAGCTTTGGCAGTTTCACCGGGGAGCTGTTTTTT. Full variable domain (missing parts from reference TRBV5-4 and TRBJ2-2): ETGVTQSPTHLIKTRGQQVTLRCSSQSGHNTVSWYQQALGQGPQFIFQYYREEENGRGNFPPRFSGLQFPNYSSELNVNALELDDSALYLCASSFGSFTGELFFGEGSRLTVL.

This chain uses TRBV5-4 with TRBJ1-2; 8 bases are shared with TRBD1. Trimming cost V 1 base and J 8 bases; bases outside gene matches: 7. This CDR3 is 14 amino acids long. Germline V gene sequence: CDR1 SGHNT, CDR2 YYREEE (reference sequence). CDR3 protein: CASSLSSGGLGYTF. In nucleotides, the CDR3 is TGTGCCAGCAGCTTGAGCTCAGGGGGCTTGGGCTACACCTTC. The full variable domain, rest sourced from reference TRBV5-4 and TRBJ1-2, is ETGVTQSPTHLIKTRGQQVTLRCSSQSGHNTVSWYQQALGQGPQFIFQYYREEENGRGNFPPRFSGLQFPNYSSELNVNALELDDSALYLCASSLSSGGLGYTFGSGTRLTVV.

The V gene is TRBV5-1, the J gene TRBJ1-1, with a possible D match to TRBD1 (6 bases). The germline V gene has CDR1 SGHRS and CDR2 YFSETQ. The CDR3 sequence is 13 residues long. The germline V and J ends were trimmed by 6 bases and 3 bases, with 12 bases remaining between them. This CDR3 reads CASNDGGDTEAFF. The DNA of the CDR3 is TGCGCCAGCAATGATGGGGGCGACACTGAAGCTTTCTTT.

J is TRBJ2-3 and V is TRBV5-1; TRBD2 might be the D (7 bases). Germline V CDR1 and CDR2: SGHRS, YFSETQ. The ends were cut back, 3 bases at V and 1 base at J, with 9 bases in the middle. There are 14 residues in the CDR3. The CDR3: CASSSGGRTDTQYF. Here the CDR3 DNA reads TGCGCCAGCAGCTCCGGGGGGCGCACAGATACGCAGTATTTT. The full variable domain, its missing parts supplied by reference TRBV5-1 and TRBJ2-3, is KAGVTQTPRYLIKTRGQQVTLSCSPISGHRSVSWYQQTPGQGLQFLFEYFSETQRNKGNFPGRFSGRQFSNSRSEMNVSTLELGDSALYLCASSSGGRTDTQYFGPGTRLTVL.

This chain connects TRBV18 to TRBJ1-2; 7 positions agree with TRBD1. This CDR3 contains 15 residues. Germline V gene lookup returns CDR1 KGHSH and CDR2 LQKENI. Trimming cost V 2 bases and J 1 base; bases outside gene matches: 4. The CDR3 nucleotides read TGTGCCAGCTCACCAGAGGGACAGAGTAACTATGGCTACACCTTC. Amino acids: CASSPEGQSNYGYTF. The variable domain in full, completed from reference TRBV18 and TRBJ1-2, reads NAGVMQNPRHLVRRRGQEARLRCSPMKGHSHVYWYRQLPEEGLKFMVYLQKENIIDESGMPKERFSAEFPKEGPSILRIQQVVRGDSAAYFCASSPEGQSNYGYTFGSGTRLTVV.

The count of this clone is one. This chain connects TRBV28 to TRBJ1-6; TRBD1 agrees at 11 bases. CDR1 is MDHEN, CDR2 SYDVKM, per germline. V dropped 4 bases and J dropped 4; count of bases not matched to a gene: 6. The length of the CDR3 is 17 residues. The CDR3 loop reads CASSSSGTGGYNSPLHF. The CDR3 DNA sequence: TGTGCCAGCAGTTCCTCCGGGACAGGGGGTTATAATTCACCCCTCCACTTT.